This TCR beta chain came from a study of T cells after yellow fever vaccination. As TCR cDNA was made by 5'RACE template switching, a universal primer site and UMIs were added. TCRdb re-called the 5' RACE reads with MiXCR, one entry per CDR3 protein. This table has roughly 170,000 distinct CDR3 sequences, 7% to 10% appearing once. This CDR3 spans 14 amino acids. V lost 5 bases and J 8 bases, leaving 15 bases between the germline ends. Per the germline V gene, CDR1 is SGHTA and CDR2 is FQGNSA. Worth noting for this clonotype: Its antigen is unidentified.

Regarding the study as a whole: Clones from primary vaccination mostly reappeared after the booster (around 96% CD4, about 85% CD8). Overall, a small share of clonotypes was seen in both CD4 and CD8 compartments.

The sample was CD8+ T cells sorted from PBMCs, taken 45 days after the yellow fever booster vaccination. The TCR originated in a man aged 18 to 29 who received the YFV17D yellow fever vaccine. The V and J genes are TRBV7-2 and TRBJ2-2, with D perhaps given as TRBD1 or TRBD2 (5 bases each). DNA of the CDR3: TGTGCCAGCAGCGAGTGGGGGATCACTGGGGAGCTGTTTTTT. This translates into CASSEWGITGELFF.